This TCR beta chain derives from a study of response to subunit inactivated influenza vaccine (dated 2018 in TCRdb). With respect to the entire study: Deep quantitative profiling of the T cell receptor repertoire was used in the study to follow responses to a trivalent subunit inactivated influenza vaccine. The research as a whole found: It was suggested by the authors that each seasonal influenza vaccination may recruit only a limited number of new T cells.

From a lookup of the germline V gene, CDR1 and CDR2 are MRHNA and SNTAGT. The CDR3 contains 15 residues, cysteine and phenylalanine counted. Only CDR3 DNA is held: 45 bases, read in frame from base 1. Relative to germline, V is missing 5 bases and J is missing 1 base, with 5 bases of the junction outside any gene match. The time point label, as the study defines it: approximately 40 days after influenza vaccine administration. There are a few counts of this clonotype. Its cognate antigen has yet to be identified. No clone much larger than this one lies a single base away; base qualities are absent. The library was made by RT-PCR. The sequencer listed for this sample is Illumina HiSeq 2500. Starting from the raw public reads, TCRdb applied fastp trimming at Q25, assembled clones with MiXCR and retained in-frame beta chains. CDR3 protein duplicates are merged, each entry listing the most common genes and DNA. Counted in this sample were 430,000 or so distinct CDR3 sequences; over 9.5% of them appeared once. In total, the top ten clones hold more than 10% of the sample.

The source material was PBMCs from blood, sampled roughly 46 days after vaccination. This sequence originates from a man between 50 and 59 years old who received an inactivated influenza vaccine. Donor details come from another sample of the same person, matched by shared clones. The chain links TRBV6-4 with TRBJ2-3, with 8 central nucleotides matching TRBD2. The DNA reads TGTGCCAGCAGTAAACTAGCGGCTGGCACAGATACGCAGTATTTT. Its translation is CASSKLAAGTDTQYF.